This record looks at one TCR beta chain sequence and its context. Under the authors' procedure: Amplification of reference gene primers provided the estimated nucleated cell counts. Clones were read by immunoSEQ multiplex PCR, and TCRdb kept only the in-frame ones, dropping some. Clonal size and the V and J genes are those of that table, whereas D and trimming came from the DNA. The data hold roughly 200,000 clones, with around 80% observed a single time. The data stem from a study of blood T cell repertoires in COVID-19. Study-wide context: Samples taken during acute and convalescent COVID-19 were collected in the United States, Italy and Spain. T cells, B-cell-depleted T cells, or PBMCs provided the cDNA or gDNA that served as material.

CDR1 is MDHEN and CDR2 is SYDVKM in the germline V gene. The CDR3 is 14 amino acids. The germline V and J ends were trimmed by 4 bases and 5 bases, with 14 bases remaining between them. Sequencing input: peripheral blood. The clonotype originates from a woman of 80 years or more with active or convalescent COVID-19. The chain has TRBV28 and TRBJ1-1; a possible D gene is TRBD1 (6 bases). The CDR3 bases are TGTGCCAGCAGTTCAAATACAGGGTGGACTGAAGCTTTCTTT. Translation: CASSSNTGWTEAFF.